This record covers a single T cell receptor beta chain. The data derive from a study of blood T cell repertoires in COVID-19. Study background: Acute-phase and convalescent COVID-19 samples originated in the United States, Italy and Spain. PBMCs, B-cell-depleted T cells, or T cells provided the cDNA or gDNA that made up the material.

Study processing details: Quantification of nucleated cells was approximated via reference gene primer amplification. TCRdb keeps only in-frame clones here, not all; method: immunoSEQ multiplex PCR. V and J calls and clone size are those listed in that table; D and trimming were worked out from the DNA. Of 100,000 to 140,000 clones detected, more than 80% appear once; the ten largest clones hold nearly 5%. V lost 6 bases and J lost 2; bases outside the gene matches: 10. CDR3 length equals 18 residues. Germline V gene sequence: CDR1 MNHEY, CDR2 SVGEGT. Material for sequencing was peripheral blood. The chain uses TRBV6-2 or TRBV6-3 and TRBJ2-1; 13 bases agree with TRBD2. The clonotype was recovered from a man aged 35 to 55 with active or convalescent COVID-19. The CDR3 coding sequence is TGTGCCAGCAGCGAAACTAGCGGGAGGGCCCGTGCCTACAATGAGCAGTTCTTC. Translating it yields CASSETSGRARAYNEQFF.